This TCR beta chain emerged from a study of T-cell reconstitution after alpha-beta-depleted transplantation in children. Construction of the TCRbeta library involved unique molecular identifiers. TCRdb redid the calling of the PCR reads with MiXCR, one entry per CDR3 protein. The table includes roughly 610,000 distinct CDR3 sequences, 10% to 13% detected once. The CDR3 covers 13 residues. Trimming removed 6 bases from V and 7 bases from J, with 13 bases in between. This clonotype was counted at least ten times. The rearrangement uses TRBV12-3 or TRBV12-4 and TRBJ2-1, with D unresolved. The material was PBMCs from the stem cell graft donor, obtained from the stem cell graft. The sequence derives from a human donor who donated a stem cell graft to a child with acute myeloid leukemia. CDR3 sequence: CASRVGPVNEQFF. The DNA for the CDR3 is TGTGCCAGCAGGGTTGGGCCGGTAAATGAGCAGTTCTTC.